The 15 T cell receptor beta chains below come from one sample, sequenced in a study of shared clonotypes between healthy human individuals. TCRdb keeps only in-frame clones here, not all; method: immunoSEQ multiplex PCR. The sample has 300,000 or so clones, around 67% seen once. The sequenced sample was memory CD4+ T cells sorted from blood. Documented subset: CD45RA-negative fraction. Receptors were obtained from a man aged 30 to 39 in good health.

This clone was observed a handful of times. The chain couples TRBV11-2 to TRBJ2-2, with 9 positions matching TRBD1. In germline, CDR1 is SGHAT, CDR2 FQNNGV. The CDR3 has 12 amino acids. Trimming removed 3 bases from V and 15 bases from J; junction bases left unmatched: 5. In nucleotides, the CDR3 is TGTGCCAGCAGCTTTGGGACAGGGAGGGTGTTTTTT. This sequence encodes CASSFGTGRVFF.

This clone has only a few counts. Additional DNA sequences in this sample encode the identical CDR3. The chain couples TRBV14 to TRBJ2-1; D is unresolved. This CDR3 has 13 residues. With 4 bases removed from V and 4 bases from J, the gap between germline ends came to 8 bases. Germline-derived CDR1 and CDR2 are SGHDN and FVKESK. CDR3 region: CASSRTTYNEQFF. The DNA of the CDR3 is TGTGCCAGCAGCCGGACGACGTACAATGAGCAGTTCTTC.

About this clone: Distinct nucleotide sequences in the sample also encode this CDR3. The chain combines TRBV2 with TRBJ1-2; D remains ambiguous. Germline V gene lookup returns CDR1 SNHLY and CDR2 FYNNEI. V shed 7 bases and J shed 3 bases, with 9 bases lying between them. This CDR3 contains 12 residues. The CDR3 region has the DNA TGTGCCAGCAAGCGGGGAGACTATGGCTACACCTTC. Translating it yields CASKRGDYGYTF.

V gene TRBV6-6 combines with J gene TRBJ2-5, with D unclear. The V and J ends lost 6 bases and 7 bases respectively, with 9 bases between them. The germline V gene has CDR1 MNHNY and CDR2 SVGAGI (reference sequence). This CDR3 is 11 amino acids long. The CDR3 is CASSPTGTQYF. The CDR3 nucleotides read TGTGCCAGCAGCCCAACGGGGACCCAGTACTTC.

The rearrangement uses TRBV5-4 and TRBJ1-4, with no clear D. The CDR3 has 14 amino acids. The germline V gene encodes CDR1 SGHNT and CDR2 YYREEE (reference sequence). The V gene lost 5 bases and the J gene lost 8 bases, with 16 bases spanning the gap. CDR3 loop: CASSSVIPGEKLFF. The CDR3 DNA reads TGTGCCAGCAGTTCGGTCATTCCGGGGGAAAAACTGTTTTTT.

The V call is TRBV28, the J call TRBJ1-4; D is ambiguous. CDR1 is MDHEN and CDR2 is SYDVKM in the germline V gene. V lost 5 bases, J lost 4 bases, and 14 bases lay in between. CDR3 length: 15 amino acids. The CDR3 reads CASSELRDRNEKLFF. CDR3 DNA: TGTGCCAGCAGTGAACTCCGGGATCGTAATGAAAAACTGTTTTTT.

The chain uses TRBV27 and TRBJ1-2, with a tentative D call TRBD1 (5 bases). V lost 5 bases and J 4 bases, leaving 17 bases between the germline ends. Looked up from germline, CDR1 is MNHEY and CDR2 is SMNVEV (reference sequence). There are 15 residues in the CDR3. CDR3 nucleotides: TGTGCCAGCAGTCATCTAGACAGTAGTGTCTATGGCTACACCTTC. Its protein is CASSHLDSSVYGYTF.

This clone was seen a handful of times. The chain links TRBV2 to TRBJ1-5, with D unclear. The CDR3 consists of 14 residues. Germline-derived CDR1 and CDR2 are SNHLY and FYNNEI. V was pared by 4 bases and J by 2 bases, with 9 bases between. CDR3 sequence: CASSVGRGNQPQHF. CDR3 nucleotide sequence: TGTGCCAGCAGTGTGGGTCGGGGCAATCAGCCCCAGCATTTT.

The J gene is TRBJ1-4, the V gene TRBV10-3; D uncertain. V was pared by 8 bases and J by 8 bases, with 15 bases between. Germline-derived CDR1 and CDR2 are ENHRY and SYGVKD. The CDR3 covers 13 residues. For the CDR3, the DNA is TGTGCCATCGGCGGCCGGGGAAACGAAAAACTGTTTTTT. Translating it yields CAIGGRGNEKLFF.

In DNA form, the CDR3 reads TGTGCCAGCAGTGACTCGTGGGGCACGCAGTATTTT. This translates into CASSDSWGTQYF. V usage is TRBV6-4 and J usage is TRBJ2-3; D perhaps matches TRBD1 (5 bases). The CDR3 spans 12 residues. Germline CDR1 is MRHNA and CDR2 is SNTAGT. V was shortened by 0 bases and J by 9 bases, with 7 bases between the two germline ends.

The rearrangement joins TRBV29-1 to TRBJ1-2, with TRBD1 as a possible D gene (6 bases). Per germline, CDR1 SQVTM and CDR2 ANQGSEA. V lost 4 bases and J 2 bases, leaving 11 bases between the germline ends. The CDR3 runs 13 residues. The CDR3 nucleotides read TGCAGCGTTGGAATGGACAGAAACTATGGCTACACCTTC. Protein: CSVGMDRNYGYTF.

The genes are TRBV29-1 and TRBJ2-3, with TRBD2 as a possible D gene (6 bases). CDR3 length equals 16 residues. Germline V gene data show CDR1 as SQVTM and CDR2 as ANQGSEA. V dropped 3 bases and J dropped 3 bases, with 19 bases sitting between them. The CDR3 reads CSVEGYGSGETDTQYF. In DNA form, the CDR3 reads TGCAGCGTTGAGGGGTACGGGAGTGGAGAGACAGATACGCAGTATTTT.

The chain recombines TRBV25-1 with TRBJ2-1; D is perhaps TRBD1 (5 bases). CDR3 length: 14 amino acids. Between the trimmed V and J ends, which lost 2 bases and 6 bases, there was a span of 11 bases. Germline CDR1 reads MGHDK; CDR2 reads SYGVNS. The CDR3 DNA is TGTGCCAGCAGTGAACCGACAGTTCCCAATGAGCAGTTCTTC. Protein product: CASSEPTVPNEQFF.

V usage is TRBV29-1 and J usage is TRBJ2-7; 7 nucleotides match TRBD2. The CDR3 sequence is 12 residues long. Germline V gene data show CDR1 as SQVTM and CDR2 as ANQGSEA. CDR3 nucleotide sequence: TGCAGTGCGACTAGCTTCTCCTACGAGCAGTACTTC. As protein: CSATSFSYEQYF.

The chain carries TRBV14 and TRBJ2-1, with 10 bases that match TRBD1. The CDR3 has 16 residues. The V gene's germline CDR1 is SGHDN and CDR2 FVKESK. Unmatched junction bases numbered 5, after V lost 4 bases and J lost 2 bases. CDR3 protein: CASSRHGTGAYNEQFF. DNA for the CDR3: TGTGCCAGCAGCCGCCACGGGACAGGGGCCTACAATGAGCAGTTCTTC.